This T cell receptor (beta chain) was sequenced in a study of cytomegalovirus exposure and HLA in healthy donors. Notes on the study in general: Presence/absence analyses rested on an assumption that sequencing depth was roughly uniform across donors. Some TCR beta chains (more than 150 of them) were listed as cytomegalovirus-associated.

A remark on this clone: Its antigen remains unknown.

PCR primers comprised 60 Vbeta and 13 Jbeta primers. Sequencing was performed with immunoSEQ multiplex PCR; in TCRdb, only in-frame clones are kept and a portion is missing. The sample lists 200,000 to 250,000 clones, 85% to 90% seen once, with 1% to 1.5% in the top ten. The CDR3 contains 14 residues. The germline V gene has CDR1 GTSNPN and CDR2 SVGIG (reference sequence). Trimming cost V 2 bases and J 5 bases; bases outside gene matches: 4. The sequence was collected from a human donor in good health. The material sequenced was PBMCs. The chain joins TRBV30 to TRBJ2-1, with 9 nucleotides matching TRBD2. For the CDR3, the DNA is TGTGCCTGGAGTTTGAGACTAGCGGACAATGAGCAGTTCTTC. This translates into CAWSLRLADNEQFF.